A single sample gave rise to the 20 T cell receptor beta chains below, sequenced in a study of blood T cell repertoires in COVID-19. Data came from immunoSEQ multiplex PCR; TCRdb stores just in-frame clones and leaves some out. The sample contains around 93,000 clones, about 75% of which appear only once. The sequencing sample was made of peripheral blood. The receptors originated from an elderly woman with acute or convalescent COVID-19.

The chain employs TRBV3-1 (or the pseudogene TRBV3-2) and TRBJ2-5, with D hard to call. V was pared by 1 base and J by 4 bases, with 7 bases between. The CDR3 consists of 13 residues. CDR1 LGHDT and CDR2 YNNKEL come from the germline V gene (reference sequence). The CDR3 here is CASSQVGGETQYF. CDR3 DNA sequence: TGTGCCAGCAGCCAAGTAGGCGGAGAGACCCAGTACTTC.

CDR3 residues: CASSIPGRGQPQHF. In DNA, the CDR3 is TGTGCCAGTAGTATCCCCGGGAGGGGTCAGCCCCAGCATTTT. V and J are TRBV19 and TRBJ1-5; TRBD1 might be the D (5 bases). This CDR3 contains 14 residues. Germline CDR1 is LNHDA and CDR2 is SQIVND (reference sequence). Trimming cost V 3 bases and J 6 bases, with 12 bases left between them.

The rearrangement links TRBV30 to TRBJ2-1, with 7 bases lining up with TRBD1. Trimming removed 5 bases from V and 4 bases from J; junction bases left unmatched: 5. This CDR3 is built from 13 residues. Germline loops: CDR1 GTSNPN, CDR2 SVGIG (reference sequence). This CDR3 reads CAWGTGEYNEQFF. In DNA form, the CDR3 reads TGTGCCTGGGGAACAGGGGAGTACAATGAGCAGTTCTTC.

The rearrangement links TRBV30 to TRBJ1-2, with unresolved D. The germline V gene encodes CDR1 GTSNPN and CDR2 SVGIG (reference sequence). Trimming cost V 2 bases and J 1 base, with 14 bases left between them. This CDR3 is 15 amino acids long. The CDR3 loop is CAWSRTSGFNYGYTF. For the CDR3, the DNA is TGTGCCTGGAGTCGCACCTCGGGGTTTAACTATGGCTACACCTTC.

For this clone: At one boundary the junction diverges from the germline segment, which might be a read error. This rearrangement joins TRBV4-2 to TRBJ2-3, with TRBD2 matching 10 bases. Germline CDR1 reads LGHNA; CDR2 reads YNFKEQ. The CDR3 consists of 16 residues. The CDR3 loop reads CASRQGEREGRVTQYF. CDR3 bases: TGTGCCAGCAGACAAGGGGAGCGGGAGGGTCGGGTTACGCAGTATTTT.

CDR3 bases: TGTGCCAGCTCCCTCGGGACAGATCAGCCCCAGCATTTT. This sequence encodes CASSLGTDQPQHF. The V call is TRBV18, the J call TRBJ1-5; 7 bases map to TRBD1. V was clipped by 6 bases and J by 5 bases; unmatched bases: 4. Germline-derived CDR1 and CDR2 are KGHSH and LQKENI. The CDR3 consists of 13 residues. The variable domain in full, with the rest retrieved from reference TRBV18 and TRBJ1-5, is NAGVMQNPRHLVRRRGQEARLRCSPMKGHSHVYWYRQLPEEGLKFMVYLQKENIIDESGMPKERFSAEFPKEGPSILRIQQVVRGDSAAYFCASSLGTDQPQHFGDGTRLSIL.

This chain connects TRBV7-2 to TRBJ2-1; D unclear. Trimming stripped 4 bases from V and 6 bases from J, with 10 bases between. The CDR3 loop spans 13 amino acids. CDR1 and CDR2 (germline): SGHTA, FQGNSA. The CDR3 protein is CASSYQSGNEQFF. In DNA, the CDR3 is TGTGCCAGCAGCTACCAGTCGGGCAATGAGCAGTTCTTC.

This chain connects TRBV28 to TRBJ2-1; 7 bases line up with TRBD2. The germline V gene has CDR1 MDHEN and CDR2 SYDVKM. CDR3 length equals 15 residues. The V and J ends lost 6 bases and 5 bases, in that order; junction bases with no gene match: 10. This CDR3 is CASRASSGPDNEQFF. CDR3 nucleotide sequence: TGTGCCAGCAGGGCTTCTAGCGGCCCTGACAATGAGCAGTTCTTC.

For the CDR3, the DNA is TGTGCCAGTGCTCCGGGACTAGCGTATGATGAGCAGTTCTTC. It is translated as CASAPGLAYDEQFF. V gene TRBV19 combines with J gene TRBJ2-1; TRBD2 matches 10 bases. This CDR3 is 14 amino acids long. Germline lookup yields CDR1 LNHDA and CDR2 SQIVND (reference sequence). The ends lost 8 bases at V and 8 bases at J; junction bases unmatched: 9.

The chain employs TRBV12-3 or TRBV12-4 and TRBJ1-2, with D possibly being TRBD1 (5 bases). V was shortened by 6 bases and J by 4 bases, with 9 bases between the two germline ends. This CDR3 contains 12 residues. The CDR3 is CASRQVPYGYTF. As DNA, the CDR3 is TGTGCCAGCAGACAGGTGCCCTATGGCTACACCTTC.

This clone appeared a few times. This chain joins TRBV6-6 and TRBJ1-2; D may be TRBD1 (5 bases). Germline lookup yields CDR1 MNHNY and CDR2 SVGAGI (reference sequence). V lost 6 bases, J lost 7 bases, and 18 bases lay in between. CDR3 length: 14 residues. The CDR3 sequence: CASRDQTVKGGYTF. Here the CDR3 DNA reads TGTGCCAGCAGGGACCAGACAGTAAAGGGTGGCTACACCTTC.

The CDR3 DNA follows: TGTGCCAGCAGCGTAGTTCCGGGGGGCACTGAAGCTTTCTTT. It translates to CASSVVPGGTEAFF. This chain joins TRBV9 and TRBJ1-1; possible D gene TRBD1, 5 bases. The CDR3 runs to 14 residues. Germline V CDR1 and CDR2: SGDLS, YYNGEE. V was clipped by 0 bases and J by 4 bases, with 10 bases between them.

This clone was seen a few times. The chain uses TRBV28 and TRBJ1-1; tentatively, D is TRBD1 (6 bases). Trimming left V 2 bases short and J 4 bases short, with 20 bases between. The CDR3 length is 17 residues. From germline, CDR1 is MDHEN and CDR2 SYDVKM. As DNA, the CDR3 is TGTGCCAGCAGTTTAAGTGGGACACCACGGCGGGTCACTGAAGCTTTCTTT. Its protein is CASSLSGTPRRVTEAFF.

This chain joins TRBV6-2 or TRBV6-3 and TRBJ1-5, with 8 bases matching TRBD1. The CDR3 has 15 residues. The ends lost 6 bases at V and 6 bases at J; junction bases unmatched: 10. Germline values: CDR1 MNHEY, CDR2 SVGEGT. The CDR3 here is CASSKQGESGQPQHF. CDR3 sequence (DNA): TGTGCCAGCAGCAAACAGGGGGAAAGTGGTCAGCCCCAGCATTTT.

V and J are TRBV30 and TRBJ1-5, with a weak D call TRBD1 (5 bases). Germline CDR1 GTSNPN, CDR2 SVGIG (reference sequence). The CDR3 covers 15 residues. V dropped 0 bases and J dropped 6 bases, with 15 bases sitting between them. CDR3 region: CAWSVGGPGGQPQHF. CDR3 nucleotide sequence: TGTGCCTGGAGTGTAGGCGGGCCCGGGGGTCAGCCCCAGCATTTT. Together with reference TRBV30 and TRBJ1-5, the CDR3 gives the full variable domain: SQTIHQWPATLVQPVGSPLSLECTVEGTSNPNLYWYRQAAGRGLQLLFYSVGIGQISSEVPQNLSASRPQDRQFILSSKKLLLSDSGFYLCAWSVGGPGGQPQHFGDGTRLSIL.

This clone was counted a few times. In DNA, the CDR3 is TGTGCCAGCAGCTACGGGACAGGTCGGGTGTACGAGCAGTACTTC. It yields the protein CASSYGTGRVYEQYF. The chain has TRBV7-2 and TRBJ2-7; 8 bases are a match to TRBD1. Trimming at V came to 4 bases and at J to 4 bases, leaving 9 bases not matched to a gene. The V gene's germline CDR1 is SGHTA and CDR2 FQGNSA. This CDR3 has 15 amino acids.

This clone was seen a handful of times. The chain links TRBV11-2 to TRBJ2-1, with a tentative D call TRBD2 (5 bases). Germline V lookup: CDR1 SGHAT, CDR2 FQNNGV. The CDR3 runs to 14 residues. V lost 3 bases and J 14 bases, leaving 20 bases between the germline ends. For the CDR3, the DNA is TGTGCCAGCAGCTTTGGTGGAAGCGGCCGATCGGAGTTCTTC. This encodes CASSFGGSGRSEFF.

The table lists this clone with a count of one. This chain uses TRBV27 with TRBJ2-5, with TRBD2 matching 7 bases. V shed 2 bases, J shed 9 bases, and the junction held 3 bases outside the gene matches. This CDR3 comprises 12 residues. CDR1 is MNHEY, CDR2 SMNVEV, per germline (reference sequence). Here the CDR3 reads CASSLGRGAQYF. Here the CDR3 DNA reads TGTGCCAGCAGTTTAGGCCGGGGGGCCCAGTACTTC.

The chain links TRBV5-1 to TRBJ1-5, with D possibly matching TRBD1 (6 bases). CDR3 length equals 15 residues. Looked up from germline, CDR1 is SGHRS and CDR2 is YFSETQ. Trimming took 4 bases from V and 0 from J, leaving 11 bases between them. The CDR3: CASSPEQGSNQPQHF. As DNA, the CDR3 is TGCGCCAGCAGCCCAGAACAGGGTAGCAATCAGCCCCAGCATTTT.

This chain links TRBV7-2 with TRBJ1-2, with 12 positions matching TRBD1. The trim removed 3 bases at V and 8 bases at J, leaving 7 bases unmatched. The CDR3 sequence is 15 residues long. Germline V gene data show CDR1 as SGHTA and CDR2 as FQGNSA. CDR3 protein: CASSLGQGATRGYTF. The CDR3 bases are TGTGCCAGCAGCTTGGGACAGGGGGCGACCCGGGGCTACACCTTC. Combining the CDR3 with reference TRBV7-2 and TRBJ1-2 gives the whole variable domain GAGVSQSPSNKVTEKGKDVELRCDPISGHTALYWYRQSLGQGLEFLIYFQGNSAPDKSGLPSDRFSAERTGGSVSTLTIQRTQQEDSAVYLCASSLGQGATRGYTFGSGTRLTVV.